The source of this T cell receptor (beta chain) is a study of CD8 T cells in Susac syndrome. Negative magnetic isolation gave CD8+ and CD4+ cells; FACS enriched CD8+ TEMRA. The RNA, about 0.45 to 1 ug, was put through reverse transcription using random hexamers. TCRdb reprocessed the immunoSEQ multiplex PCR reads with MiXCR, giving one entry per CDR3 protein. Of fewer than 150,000 distinct CDR3 sequences in the sample, roughly 94% were seen once. Per germline, CDR1 GTSNPN and CDR2 SVGIG (reference sequence). V was clipped by 4 bases and J by 5 bases, with 7 bases between them. The length of the CDR3 is 11 residues.

The sequenced sample was CD8+ T cells from PBMCs. The rearrangement uses TRBV30 and TRBJ2-3; D remains ambiguous. This receptor was taken from a human donor in good health. The CDR3 loop is CAWTLLDTQYF. The CDR3 bases are TGTGCCTGGACCCTCCTAGATACGCAGTATTTT.